This T cell receptor beta chain originates from a study of identifying expanded T cells in peripheral blood. Study-wide findings and caveats: Variance in clone template counts between approximately two-week samples significantly increased with total template count across all healthy donors. Technical replicates showed about 1.1 changed clones; approximately 2 weeks 15 to 20; four weeks 19.

For this clone: Its antigen is not known.

During the collection period, no donor immune events like infections were recorded. The CDR3 runs to 14 residues. CDR1 and CDR2 (germline): MNHNS, SASEGT. With 3 bases clipped from V and 2 bases from J, the junction kept 1 base outside the gene matches. TCRdb's copy holds only in-frame clones and misses some; the assay was immunoSEQ multiplex PCR. The table shows some 75,000 clones, with approximately 87% occurring only once. The TCR sequence derives from a person aged 18 to 75 in good health. The sequencing input was blood. J is TRBJ1-1 and V is TRBV6-1, with TRBD1 matching 9 bases. CDR3 bases: TGTGCCAGCAGTGAGGACAGGGGAAACACTGAAGCTTTCTTT. This gives the protein CASSEDRGNTEAFF.